Below are 25 T cell receptor beta chains sequenced from a single sample in a study of T cell changes during pregnancy in multiple sclerosis. Measured with immunoSEQ multiplex PCR; TCRdb has only the in-frame clones, and not every one. The sample has some 60,000 clones; about nine tenths are singletons. The input for sequencing was peripheral blood, taken in the first trimester of pregnancy. The receptor source for this set is a female donor in good health, enrolled as a control in a pregnancy study.

CDR3 sequence (DNA): TGTGCCAGTCCGGGACTAGCGGATTTCTACTCCTACAATGAGCAGTTCTTC. Protein product: CASPGLADFYSYNEQFF. The V gene is TRBV2, the J gene TRBJ2-1; 11 bases map to TRBD2. Germline assignment: CDR1 SNHLY and CDR2 FYNNEI. The CDR3 contains 17 residues. The V and J ends lost 9 bases and 0 bases, in that order; junction bases with no gene match: 10.

The chain joins TRBV6-1 to TRBJ2-7; TRBD2 agrees at 8 bases. The CDR3 extends over 14 amino acids. The V gene's germline CDR1 is MNHNS and CDR2 SASEGT. V dropped 3 bases and J dropped 3; count of bases not matched to a gene: 4. CDR3 protein: CASSDGSGNYEQYF. The CDR3 DNA is TGTGCCAGCAGTGACGGTAGCGGGAACTACGAGCAGTACTTC.

The chain uses TRBV6-5 and TRBJ2-7, with 8 positions matching TRBD2. This CDR3 region has 15 residues. J gave up 3 bases and V 6 bases, and 10 bases lay outside the gene matches. CDR1 is MNHEY and CDR2 is SVGAGI in the germline V gene. The CDR3 coding sequence is TGTGCCAGCAGCTTCGGGGTAGCGGGAAGCTACGAGCAGTACTTC. This sequence encodes CASSFGVAGSYEQYF.

The rearrangement links TRBV21-1 to TRBJ1-4; the D call of TRBD1 is as the table states it, not checked on the DNA. TRBV21-1 is reported as a pseudogene. This CDR3 comprises 14 residues. CDR3 nucleotides: TGTGCCAGCGGCTATACTCGGGACATTGAAAAACTGTTTTTT. Protein product: CASGYTRDIEKLFF.

The chain links TRBV2 to TRBJ1-5; 10 nucleotides line up with TRBD1. The V segment lost 6 bases and the J segment 6 bases; nucleotides outside the gene matches: 5. The CDR3 contains 14 residues. In germline, CDR1 is SNHLY, CDR2 FYNNEI. CDR3 sequence: CASSGTGETQPQHF. In DNA, the CDR3 is TGTGCCAGCAGCGGGACAGGGGAAACTCAGCCCCAGCATTTT.

This clone was recorded once. The chain has TRBV13 and TRBJ1-3; unclear D gene. Deletions cut 2 bases from V and 0 bases from J, with 8 bases between. CDR1 and CDR2 (germline): PRHDT, FYEKMQ (reference sequence). The CDR3 extends over 15 amino acids. Here the CDR3 reads CASSLHGNSGNTIYF. DNA of the CDR3: TGTGCCAGCAGCTTACACGGGAACTCTGGAAACACCATATATTTT. Supplemented by reference TRBV13 and TRBJ1-3, the full variable domain reads AAGVIQSPRHLIKEKRETATLKCYPIPRHDTVYWYQQGPGQDPQFLISFYEKMQSDKGSIPDRFSAQQFSDYHSELNMSSLELGDSALYFCASSLHGNSGNTIYFGEGSWLTVV.

Notes on this clone: A junction boundary mismatches the germline segment, possibly from a read error. The DNA of the CDR3 is TGTGCCATCAGTGAGTCGCGGGACAGTTCAACCCTCCACTTT. Its translation is CAISESRDSSTLHF. The chain recombines TRBV10-3 with TRBJ1-6; 7 nucleotides align to TRBD1. The CDR3 totals 14 residues. From germline, CDR1 is ENHRY and CDR2 SYGVKD.

A few counts support this clone. The CDR3 protein is CAWSVGMGQAFF. CDR3 in DNA: TGTGCCTGGAGTGTCGGTATGGGGCAAGCTTTCTTT. The rearrangement links TRBV30 to TRBJ1-1; tentatively, D is TRBD1 (5 bases). The CDR3 is made up of 12 amino acids. The germline V and J ends were trimmed by 0 bases and 9 bases, with 11 bases remaining between them. Germline CDR1 reads GTSNPN; CDR2 reads SVGIG (reference sequence).

This chain links TRBV21-1 with TRBJ2-3; the DNA was not used to check the table's D call, TRBD2. TRBV21-1 is a pseudogene locus. CDR3 length: 17 residues. CDR3 loop: CASSVGLAVPSTDTQYF. The CDR3 DNA follows: TGTGCCAGCAGCGTAGGATTAGCGGTGCCTAGCACAGATACGCAGTATTTT.

This chain links TRBV10-3 with TRBJ1-1; 9 bases line up with TRBD1. Germline lookup yields CDR1 ENHRY and CDR2 SYGVKD. Germline trimming cut 4 bases from V and 6 bases from J; bases unmatched to any gene: 9. The CDR3 spans 15 residues. CDR3 nucleotides: TGTGCCATCAGTGCCACAGGGGGCGGTCTGTCTGAAGCTTTCTTT. Its protein is CAISATGGGLSEAFF.

This clone was picked up one time. The rearrangement joins TRBV4-1 to TRBJ2-2, with D maybe TRBD1 (6 bases). Germline assignment: CDR1 MGHRA and CDR2 YSYEKL. Trimming shortened V by 0 bases and J by 6 bases, and 11 bases separated the two germline ends. The CDR3 runs to 15 residues. CDR3 DNA sequence: TGCGCCAGCAGCCAAGAACAGGGATTGGCCGGGGAGCTGTTTTTT. This sequence encodes CASSQEQGLAGELFF.

This clone is a singleton in its sample. In nucleotides, the CDR3 is TGTGCCAGCAGTTTGGGAGGGAGCTATGGCTACACCTTC. This encodes CASSLGGSYGYTF. The chain employs TRBV6-5 and TRBJ1-2; no reliable D call. V was clipped by 4 bases and J by 4 bases, with 10 bases between them. The V gene's germline CDR1 is MNHEY and CDR2 SVGAGI. The CDR3 spans 13 residues.

The chain has TRBV6-6 and TRBJ2-7; a weak D match, TRBD2 (7 bases). The CDR3 length is 15 residues. Trimming removed 8 bases from V and 2 bases from J, with 19 bases in between. Germline loops: CDR1 MNHNY, CDR2 SVGAGI (reference sequence). CDR3 coding DNA: TGTGCCAGCTCCTTGCAGGAGGGGGGGCCCTACGAGCAGTACTTC. Amino acids: CASSLQEGGPYEQYF.

The gene calls are TRBV27 and TRBJ2-4; 11 bases match TRBD2. This CDR3 is 18 amino acids long. After removal of 7 bases from V and 6 bases from J, the junction contained 17 bases not matched to a gene. Germline V gene sequence: CDR1 MNHEY, CDR2 SMNVEV (reference sequence). CDR3 DNA: TGTGCCAGCAACCCGACTAGCGGGGCCCTCATACTAGGAAACATTCAGTACTTC. Amino acid sequence: CASNPTSGALILGNIQYF.

The rearrangement links TRBV28 to TRBJ2-1; no reliable D call. The CDR3 has 11 residues. V lost 5 bases and J 7 bases, leaving 6 bases between the germline ends. Germline V CDR1 and CDR2: MDHEN, SYDVKM. The CDR3 here is CASSALNEQFF. The CDR3, as DNA: TGTGCCAGCAGTGCGTTGAATGAGCAGTTCTTC.

The sample holds one count of this clone. The rearrangement uses TRBV18 and TRBJ1-4, with D hard to call. V was clipped by 2 bases and J by 7 bases, with 11 bases between them. Germline loops: CDR1 KGHSH, CDR2 LQKENI. This CDR3 is built from 14 residues. DNA for the CDR3: TGTGCCAGCTCACCAAGGGTGGAGGGTGAAAAACTGTTTTTT. Protein sequence: CASSPRVEGEKLFF. Full variable domain (missing parts from reference TRBV18 and TRBJ1-4): NAGVMQNPRHLVRRRGQEARLRCSPMKGHSHVYWYRQLPEEGLKFMVYLQKENIIDESGMPKERFSAEFPKEGPSILRIQQVVRGDSAAYFCASSPRVEGEKLFFGSGTQLSVL.

The rearrangement joins TRBV9 to TRBJ2-3; tentatively, D is TRBD2 (5 bases). Trimming removed 0 bases at V and 0 bases at J, with 11 bases between. Germline V gives CDR1 SGDLS, CDR2 YYNGEE. The CDR3 contains 16 residues. CDR3 nucleotide sequence: TGTGCCAGCAGCGTAGATGGGAGACTGAGCACAGATACGCAGTATTTT. Amino acids: CASSVDGRLSTDTQYF. The full variable domain, with the rest looked up from reference TRBV9 and TRBJ2-3, is DSGVTQTPKHLITATGQRVTLRCSPRSGDLSVYWYQQSLDQGLQFLIQYYNGEERAKGNILERFSAQQFPDLHSELNLSSLELGDSALYFCASSVDGRLSTDTQYFGPGTRLTVL.

The J gene is TRBJ1-3, the V gene TRBV7-9; D uncertain. The CDR3 runs to 16 residues. V lost 10 bases to trimming and J lost 4 bases, with 23 bases between them. Germline CDR1 SEHNR, CDR2 FQNEAQ (reference sequence). This chain's CDR3 is CATAERMRVSGNTIYF. The CDR3 DNA reads as TGTGCCACCGCCGAAAGAATGCGGGTGTCAGGAAACACCATATATTTT.

The V and J genes are TRBV12-5 and TRBJ2-7; possibly TRBD2 for D (6 bases). Germline V gene lookup returns CDR1 LGHNT and CDR2 FRNRAP. The CDR3 runs to 17 residues. With 4 bases removed from V and 7 bases from J, the gap between germline ends came to 26 bases. CDR3 sequence (DNA): TGTGCTAGTGGTTCCCTCTTAAGGACGATCCGGGGGTGGGAGCAGTACTTC. It codes for CASGSLLRTIRGWEQYF.

The chain joins TRBV19 to TRBJ2-1, with D perhaps matching TRBD2 (5 bases). From germline, CDR1 is LNHDA and CDR2 SQIVND (reference sequence). The CDR3 extends over 15 amino acids. Trimming took off 7 bases at V and 4 bases at J, with 17 bases between the two ends. This CDR3 reads CASIGLTAGYNEQFF. The CDR3 DNA follows: TGTGCCAGTATAGGGTTGACTGCGGGTTACAATGAGCAGTTCTTC.

The genes are TRBV9 and TRBJ2-7; TRBD2 matches 8 bases. Losses at the gene ends were 0 bases for V and 1 base for J; bases not matched to a gene: 3. The CDR3 is 15 amino acids. CDR1 and CDR2 (germline): SGDLS, YYNGEE. CDR3 sequence (DNA): TGTGCCAGCAGCGTAGCCGCTAGCGGGTCCTACGAGCAGTACTTC. Amino acid sequence: CASSVAASGSYEQYF.

The J gene is TRBJ1-2, the V gene TRBV6-6, with 7 bases that match TRBD1. CDR1 MNHNY and CDR2 SVGAGI come from the germline V gene (reference sequence). Trimming removed 4 bases from V and 9 bases from J; junction bases left unmatched: 17. The CDR3 is made up of 16 amino acids. The CDR3 DNA reads as TGTGCCAGCAGTTTGGACCCGGACAGGACAACGGCCAGCTACACCTTC. Protein: CASSLDPDRTTASYTF.

The V and J genes are TRBV15 and TRBJ1-1, with D hard to call. Trimming removed 3 bases from V and 3 bases from J, with 14 bases in between. Germline loops: CDR1 LNHNV, CDR2 YYDKDF (reference sequence). The CDR3 has 15 residues. CDR3 nucleotides: TGTGCCACCAGCAGTATAGGGATCGGGGACACTGAAGCTTTCTTT. It encodes CATSSIGIGDTEAFF. Based on the CDR3 plus reference TRBV15 and TRBJ1-1, the full variable domain is DAMVIQNPRYQVTQFGKPVTLSCSQTLNHNVMYWYQQKSSQAPKLLFHYYDKDFNNEADTPDNFQSRRPNTSFCFLDIRSPGLGDTAMYLCATSSIGIGDTEAFFGQGTRLTVV.

V is TRBV28 and J is TRBJ1-5, with 7 positions matching TRBD1. V lost 5 bases to trimming and J lost 5 bases; unmatched junction nucleotides: 9. This CDR3 region has 15 residues. Germline V gene sequence: CDR1 MDHEN, CDR2 SYDVKM. CDR3 nucleotide sequence: TGTGCCAGCAGTCCTCCGGGACAGAGCCATCAGCCCCAGCATTTT. Residues: CASSPPGQSHQPQHF.

The chain couples TRBV19 to TRBJ2-7; 8 bases agree with TRBD2. V dropped 10 bases and J dropped 4; count of bases not matched to a gene: 9. The CDR3 is 13 residues long. Per the germline V gene, CDR1 is LNHDA and CDR2 is SQIVND (reference sequence). The chain's CDR3 is CATRASGRYEQYF. Here the CDR3 DNA reads TGTGCCACCCGGGCTAGCGGGCGATACGAGCAGTACTTC.